The clone carrying this TCR beta chain was picked up a small number of times. Germline CDR1 reads SNHLY; CDR2 reads FYNNEI. This CDR3 region has 14 residues. V lost 10 bases to trimming and J lost 4 bases; unmatched junction nucleotides: 9. Researchers ran the PCR with 60 Vbeta and 13 Jbeta primers. TCRdb's copy holds only in-frame clones and misses some; the assay was immunoSEQ multiplex PCR. Of some 150,000 clones in the sample, about 72% were seen once. The data are from a study of cytomegalovirus exposure and HLA in healthy donors. The chain employs TRBV2 and TRBJ2-1; TRBD2 agrees at 8 bases. The sample taken for sequencing was PBMCs. This TCR came from a human donor in good health. The CDR3 nucleotides are TGTGCCACCGGCGCGGGGGGCCCTTACAATGAGCAGTTCTTC. This encodes CATGAGGPYNEQFF.